This T cell receptor beta chain was profiled in a study of radiation and T cells in renal cell carcinoma. Study overall: Nephrectomy followed 15 Gy stereotactic body radiation by 4 weeks.

Time point given: baseline pretreatment blood. Treatment defined: 15 Gy SBRT to primary tumor, nephrectomy 4 weeks later. Blood was sampled at baseline, 2 weeks and 4 weeks after SBRT. Clear cell pathology was present in this patient's renal cell carcinoma. Study-wide findings and caveats: In blood, top tumor clones expanded by 2 weeks, shrinking by 4.

To note about this clone: Antigen: not known.

This CDR3 has 17 residues. CDR1 is MGHRA and CDR2 is YSYEKL in the germline V gene. The J segment lost 1 base and the V segment lost 1 base, leaving 8 bases of the junction unmatched. The protocol was immunoSEQ multiplex PCR, while the TCRdb copy is restricted to in-frame clones and leaves out a portion. This sample has around 140,000 clones, with over 80% found just once. Material: blood, obtained from a patient whose treatment included radiotherapy and nephrectomy. This TCR derives from a woman aged 50 to 60 with renal cell carcinoma. This sequence joins TRBV4-1 and TRBJ2-5; TRBD2 matches 8 bases. The CDR3 DNA reads as TGCGCCAGCAGCCAAGTCTCCGGGACTAGACCCCAAGAGACCCAGTACTTC. This gives the protein CASSQVSGTRPQETQYF.